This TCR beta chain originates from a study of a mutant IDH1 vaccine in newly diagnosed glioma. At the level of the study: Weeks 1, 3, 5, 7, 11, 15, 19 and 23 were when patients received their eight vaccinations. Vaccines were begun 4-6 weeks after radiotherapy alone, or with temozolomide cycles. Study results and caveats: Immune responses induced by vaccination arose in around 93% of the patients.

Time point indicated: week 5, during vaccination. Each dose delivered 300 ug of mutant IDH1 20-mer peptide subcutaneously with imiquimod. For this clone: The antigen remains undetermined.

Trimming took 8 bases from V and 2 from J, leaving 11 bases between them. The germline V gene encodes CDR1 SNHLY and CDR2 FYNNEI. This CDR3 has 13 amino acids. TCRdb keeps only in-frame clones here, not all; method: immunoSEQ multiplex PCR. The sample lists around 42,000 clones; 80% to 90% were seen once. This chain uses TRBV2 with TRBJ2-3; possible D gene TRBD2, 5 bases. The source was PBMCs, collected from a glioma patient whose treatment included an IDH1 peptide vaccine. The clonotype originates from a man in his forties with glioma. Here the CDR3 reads CASLSGYTDTQYF. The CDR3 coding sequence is TGTGCCAGCCTAAGCGGATACACAGATACGCAGTATTTT.